The entry that follows covers one T cell receptor (beta chain) sequence. In the authors' methods: Amplification from reference gene primers served as the basis for estimated nucleated cell counts. Assay used: immunoSEQ multiplex PCR; TCRdb lists only in-frame clones, some missing. V and J calls and clone size are copied from that table; D and trimming were computed from the DNA. The sample carries around 60,000 clones, roughly 88% recorded once. These data originate in a study of blood T cell repertoires in COVID-19. Study context: Spain, Italy and the United States supplied samples that represented acute and convalescent COVID-19. PBMCs, B-cell-depleted T cells, or T cells provided the cDNA or gDNA that made up the material.

Material for sequencing was peripheral blood. The receptor was isolated from a human donor in a cohort sampled during active COVID-19.

Here the CDR3 DNA reads TGTGCCAGCAGCCAAGATGTGGGCTGGCGGTACTTC. Translated: CASSQDVGWRYF. The chain employs TRBV4-2 and TRBJ2-7; D is ambiguous. The CDR3 length is 12 residues. The germline V gene has CDR1 LGHNA and CDR2 YNFKEQ. V was shortened by 0 bases and J by 12 bases, with 12 bases between the two germline ends.